This TCR beta chain was found in a study of blood T cell repertoires in COVID-19. Study information: Samples of COVID-19 (acute and convalescent) were obtained from the United States, Italy and Spain.

As handled by the study authors: Estimated nucleated cell counts came from reference gene primer amplification. TCRdb keeps only in-frame clones here, not all; method: immunoSEQ multiplex PCR. Clone size and V and J calls were adopted from that table, with D and trimming inferred from the DNA. The repertoire holds fewer than 300,000 clones, with 65% to 90% as singletons. The sequence derives from a man aged 50 or older with active or convalescent COVID-19. Sequences were obtained from peripheral blood.

The CDR3 here is CASSQSGRMNINEQFF. The CDR3, as DNA: TGTGCCAGCAGCCAAAGCGGGAGAATGAATATCAATGAGCAGTTCTTC. The gene calls are TRBV16 and TRBJ2-1; TRBD2 matches at 8 bases. Per the germline V gene, CDR1 is KGHSY and CDR2 is FQNENV. The CDR3 contains 16 residues. V lost 2 bases and J lost 6; bases outside the gene matches: 9.